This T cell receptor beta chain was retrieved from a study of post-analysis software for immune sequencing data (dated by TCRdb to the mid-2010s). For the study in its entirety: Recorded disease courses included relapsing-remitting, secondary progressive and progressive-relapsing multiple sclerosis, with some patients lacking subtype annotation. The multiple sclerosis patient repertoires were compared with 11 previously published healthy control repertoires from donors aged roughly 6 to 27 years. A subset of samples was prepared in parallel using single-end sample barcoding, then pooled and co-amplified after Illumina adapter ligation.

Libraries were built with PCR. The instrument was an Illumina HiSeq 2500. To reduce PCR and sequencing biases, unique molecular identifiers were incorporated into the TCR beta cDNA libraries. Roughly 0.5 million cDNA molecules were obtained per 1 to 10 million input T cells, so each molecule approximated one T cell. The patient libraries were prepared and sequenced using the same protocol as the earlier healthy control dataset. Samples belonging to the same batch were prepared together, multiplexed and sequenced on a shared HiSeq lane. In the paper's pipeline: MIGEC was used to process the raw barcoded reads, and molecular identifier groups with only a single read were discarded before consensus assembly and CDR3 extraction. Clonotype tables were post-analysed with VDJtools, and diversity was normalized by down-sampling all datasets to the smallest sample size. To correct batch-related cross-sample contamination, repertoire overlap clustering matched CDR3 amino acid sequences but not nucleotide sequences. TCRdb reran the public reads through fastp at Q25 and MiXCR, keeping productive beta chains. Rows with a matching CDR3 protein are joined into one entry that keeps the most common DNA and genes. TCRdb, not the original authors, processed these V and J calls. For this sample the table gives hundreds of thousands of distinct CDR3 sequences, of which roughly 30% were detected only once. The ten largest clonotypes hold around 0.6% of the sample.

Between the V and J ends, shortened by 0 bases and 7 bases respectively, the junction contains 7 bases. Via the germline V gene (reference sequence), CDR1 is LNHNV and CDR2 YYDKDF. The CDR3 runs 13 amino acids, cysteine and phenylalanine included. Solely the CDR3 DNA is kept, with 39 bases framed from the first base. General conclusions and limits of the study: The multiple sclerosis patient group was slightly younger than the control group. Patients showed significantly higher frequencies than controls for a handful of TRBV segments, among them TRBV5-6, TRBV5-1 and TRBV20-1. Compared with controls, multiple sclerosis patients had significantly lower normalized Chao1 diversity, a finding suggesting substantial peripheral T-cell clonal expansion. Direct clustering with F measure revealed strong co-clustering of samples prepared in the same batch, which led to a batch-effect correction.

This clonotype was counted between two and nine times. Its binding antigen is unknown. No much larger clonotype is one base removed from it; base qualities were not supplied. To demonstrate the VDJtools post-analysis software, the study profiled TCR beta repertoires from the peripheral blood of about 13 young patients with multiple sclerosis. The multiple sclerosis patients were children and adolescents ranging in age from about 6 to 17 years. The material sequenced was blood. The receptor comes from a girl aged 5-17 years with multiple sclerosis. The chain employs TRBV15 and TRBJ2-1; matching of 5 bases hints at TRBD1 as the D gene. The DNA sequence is TGTGCCACCAGCAGAGACAGGGCTAATGAGCAGTTCTTC. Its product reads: CATSRDRANEQFF. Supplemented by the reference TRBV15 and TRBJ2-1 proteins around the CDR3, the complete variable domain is DAMVIQNPRYQVTQFGKPVTLSCSQTLNHNVMYWYQQKSSQAPKLLFHYYDKDFNNEADTPDNFQSRRPNTSFCFLDIRSPGLGDTAMYLCATSRDRANEQFFGPGTRLTVL.